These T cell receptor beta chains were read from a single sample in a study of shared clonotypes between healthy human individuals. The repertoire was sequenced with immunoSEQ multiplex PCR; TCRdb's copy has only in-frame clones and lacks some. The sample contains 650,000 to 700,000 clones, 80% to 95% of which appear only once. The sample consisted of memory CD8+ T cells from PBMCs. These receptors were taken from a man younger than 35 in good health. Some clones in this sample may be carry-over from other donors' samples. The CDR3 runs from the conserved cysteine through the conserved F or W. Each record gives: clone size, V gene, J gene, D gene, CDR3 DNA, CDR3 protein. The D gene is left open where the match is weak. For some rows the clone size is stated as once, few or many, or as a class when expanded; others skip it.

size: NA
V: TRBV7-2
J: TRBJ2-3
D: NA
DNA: TGTGCCAGCAGCTTACTCACACGGGGGACGGATGATACGCAGTATTTT
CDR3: CASSLLTRGTDDTQYF

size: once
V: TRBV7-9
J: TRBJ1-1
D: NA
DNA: TGTGCCAGCAGCACACAATTGGACGCGAACACTGAAGCTTTCTTT
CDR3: CASSTQLDANTEAFF

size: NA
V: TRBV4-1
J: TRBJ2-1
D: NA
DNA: TGCGCCAGCAGCCAAGTTAGGGGCGATGAGCAGTTCTTC
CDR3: CASSQVRGDEQFF

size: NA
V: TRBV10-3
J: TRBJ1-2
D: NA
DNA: TGTACCATCAGAAATAGCTTTCGTGGCTACACCTTC
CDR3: CTIRNSFRGYTF

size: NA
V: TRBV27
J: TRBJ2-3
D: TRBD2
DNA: TGTGCCAGCAGTTTTAGGGGACTAGCGGGCACAGATACGCAGTATTTT
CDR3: CASSFRGLAGTDTQYF

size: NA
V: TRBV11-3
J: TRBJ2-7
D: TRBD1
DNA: TGTGCCAGCAGCCCCGCCAGGGGGCTGTACGAGCAGTACTTC
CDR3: CASSPARGLYEQYF

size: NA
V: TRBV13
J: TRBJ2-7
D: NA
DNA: TGTGCCAGCAGCGCCTCCTGGGGGGACATCTCCTACGAGCAGTACTTC
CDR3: CASSASWGDISYEQYF

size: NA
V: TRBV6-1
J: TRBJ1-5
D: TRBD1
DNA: TGTGCCAGCAGTGATACGGACAGGGGGCAGGGGTGCAATCAGCCCCAGCATTTT
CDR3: CASSDTDRGQGCNQPQHF

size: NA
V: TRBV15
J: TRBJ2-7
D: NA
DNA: TGTGCCACCAGCAGTGGGTTCGGCGACGAGCAGTACTTC
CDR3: CATSSGFGDEQYF

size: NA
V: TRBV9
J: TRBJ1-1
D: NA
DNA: TGTGCCAGCAGCCCGGCCGGGGGGGCGGGTAGTGAAGCTTTCTTT
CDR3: CASSPAGGAGSEAFF

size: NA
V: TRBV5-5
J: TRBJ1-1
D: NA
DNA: TGTGCCAGCAGCTTGCTGGCGCAGGGGCGGGCGAACACTGAAGCTTTCTTT
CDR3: CASSLLAQGRANTEAFF

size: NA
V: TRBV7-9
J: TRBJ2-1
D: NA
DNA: TGTGCCAGCAGCTTAGGAGAGACTTCTGCCAATGAGCAGTTCTTC
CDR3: CASSLGETSANEQFF

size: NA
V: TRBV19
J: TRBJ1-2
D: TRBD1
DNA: TGTGCCAGTAGTATTGGGACAGGGGAGTATGGCTACACCTTC
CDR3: CASSIGTGEYGYTF

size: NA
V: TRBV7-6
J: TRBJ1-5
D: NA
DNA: TGTGCCAGCAGCCACCCCGGGCAGCCCCAGCATTTT
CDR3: CASSHPGQPQHF

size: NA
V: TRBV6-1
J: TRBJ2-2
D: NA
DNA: TGTGCCAGCAGTGTGAGTGGCACCGGGGAGCTGTTTTTT
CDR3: CASSVSGTGELFF

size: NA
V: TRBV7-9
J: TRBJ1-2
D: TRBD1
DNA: TGTGCCAGCAGCTCGGACAGGGTGTCTGATGGCTACACCTTC
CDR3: CASSSDRVSDGYTF

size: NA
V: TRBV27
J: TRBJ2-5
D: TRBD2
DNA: TGTGCCAGCAGTTTAAGGCTGGCTAGCGGGACTGGGACCCAGTACTTC
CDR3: CASSLRLASGTGTQYF

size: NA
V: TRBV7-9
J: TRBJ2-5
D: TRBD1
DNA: TGTGCCAGCAGCTTTGACAGGGAGGAGACCCAGTACTTC
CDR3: CASSFDREETQYF

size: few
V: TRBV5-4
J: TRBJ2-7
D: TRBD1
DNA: TGTGCCAGCAGCTTGGCTCTGATGGGACAGAGCTCCTACGAGCAGTACTTC
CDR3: CASSLALMGQSSYEQYF

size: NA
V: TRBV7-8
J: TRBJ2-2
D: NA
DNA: TGTGCCAGCAGTCCACCCACCAGAGCCGGGGAGCTGTTTTTT
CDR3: CASSPPTRAGELFF

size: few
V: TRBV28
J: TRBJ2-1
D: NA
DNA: TGTGCCAGCATCTTACGGGGCCGCGGTAATGAGCAGTTCTTC
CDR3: CASILRGRGNEQFF